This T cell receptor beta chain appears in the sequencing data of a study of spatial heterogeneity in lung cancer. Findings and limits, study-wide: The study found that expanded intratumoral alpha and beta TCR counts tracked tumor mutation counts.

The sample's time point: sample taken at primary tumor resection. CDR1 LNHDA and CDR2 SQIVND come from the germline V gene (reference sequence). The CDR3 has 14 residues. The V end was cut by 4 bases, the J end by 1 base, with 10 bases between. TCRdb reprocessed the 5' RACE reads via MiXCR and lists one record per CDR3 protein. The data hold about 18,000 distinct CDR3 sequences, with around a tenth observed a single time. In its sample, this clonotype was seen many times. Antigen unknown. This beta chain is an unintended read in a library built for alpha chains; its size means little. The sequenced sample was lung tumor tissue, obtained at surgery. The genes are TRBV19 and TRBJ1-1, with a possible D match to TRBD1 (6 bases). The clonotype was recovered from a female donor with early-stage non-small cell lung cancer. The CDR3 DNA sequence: TGTGCCAGTAGTACCTTACAGGGGAACACTGAAGCTTTCTTT. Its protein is CASSTLQGNTEAFF.